The 5 T cell receptor beta chains below all came from one sample that was sequenced in a study of esophageal squamous cell carcinoma under preoperative chemotherapy. TCRdb itself ran the PCR reads through MiXCR, one entry per CDR3 protein. This sample has approximately 12,000 distinct CDR3 sequences; approximately 50% occur once, and the top ten carry about a sixth. Time point noted: before preoperative PTX-NDP chemotherapy. This material was collected from a patient given preoperative chemotherapy. The receptors originated from a human donor with esophageal squamous cell carcinoma. The donor label of this sample is uncertain.

This rearrangement joins TRBV7-6 to TRBJ2-1, with D perhaps TRBD2 (5 bases). The germline CDR1 and CDR2 sequences are SGHVS and FNYEAQ. V was trimmed by 5 bases and J by 7 bases, leaving 6 bases between them. The CDR3 covers 11 residues. This CDR3 is CASSRGNEQFF. The CDR3 region has the DNA TGTGCCAGCAGCCGCGGGAATGAGCAGTTCTTC.

This clonotype was observed many times. The rearrangement joins TRBV7-8 to TRBJ2-1, with 9 bases that match TRBD2. CDR1 and CDR2 from the germline V gene are SGHVS and FQNEAQ. This CDR3 spans 16 amino acids. V lost 5 bases, J lost 6 bases, and 11 bases stayed unmatched. CDR3 sequence reads: CASSPSGGRVGNEQFF. CDR3 bases: TGTGCCAGCAGCCCGAGTGGCGGGAGGGTGGGCAATGAGCAGTTCTTC.

Details on this clonotype: Mismatch with germline at one junction end may stem from a read error. The V gene is TRBV6-5, the J gene TRBJ1-1; D uncertain. Per the germline V gene, CDR1 is MNHEY and CDR2 is SVGAGI. CDR3 length equals 11 residues. The CDR3 reads CGSSSNSEAFF. The CDR3 coding sequence is TGTGGCAGCAGTTCCAACAGTGAAGCTTTCTTT.

This clonotype showed up just a few times. The chain is built from TRBV10-2 and TRBJ2-3, with D uncertain. The end of the DNA fits TRBJ2-7 better, so the J call may be wrong. Germline assignment: CDR1 WSHSY and CDR2 SAAADI. The CDR3 length is 14 residues. CDR3 bases: TGCGCCAGCAGTGAGTCTGAAGAGGCGGAGACGCAGTACTTC. Translation: CASSESEEAETQYF.

There are many counts of this clonotype. A read error may account for a junction end that differs from germline. This chain's CDR3 is CASTEQVLSYEQYF. The CDR3, as DNA: TGTGCCAGCACTGAACAGGTTCTTTCCTACGAGCAGTACTTC. The rearrangement uses TRBV6-1 and TRBJ2-7, with D tentatively TRBD1 (5 bases). The CDR3 sequence is 14 residues long. Germline assignment: CDR1 MNHNS and CDR2 SASEGT.